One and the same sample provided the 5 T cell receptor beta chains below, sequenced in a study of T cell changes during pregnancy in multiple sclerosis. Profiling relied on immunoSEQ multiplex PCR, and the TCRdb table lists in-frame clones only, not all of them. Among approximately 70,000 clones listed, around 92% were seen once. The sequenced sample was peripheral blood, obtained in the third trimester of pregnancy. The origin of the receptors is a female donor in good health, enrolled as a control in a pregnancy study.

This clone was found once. This chain's CDR3 is CASSYSHTGVGTQYF. The DNA for the CDR3 is TGTGCCAGCAGTTACTCCCATACAGGGGTCGGGACCCAGTACTTC. This chain links TRBV6-5 with TRBJ2-5; 7 bases are shared with TRBD1. Germline assignment: CDR1 MNHEY and CDR2 SVGAGI. CDR3 length: 15 amino acids. V lost 0 bases to trimming and J lost 7 bases; unmatched junction nucleotides: 8.

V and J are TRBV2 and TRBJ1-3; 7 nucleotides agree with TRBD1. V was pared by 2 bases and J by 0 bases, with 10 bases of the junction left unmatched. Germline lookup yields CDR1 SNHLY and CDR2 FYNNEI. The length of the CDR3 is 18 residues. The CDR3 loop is CASSERGPAGSSGNTIYF. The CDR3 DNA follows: TGTGCCAGCAGTGAAAGGGGGCCAGCAGGGAGCTCTGGAAACACCATATATTTT.

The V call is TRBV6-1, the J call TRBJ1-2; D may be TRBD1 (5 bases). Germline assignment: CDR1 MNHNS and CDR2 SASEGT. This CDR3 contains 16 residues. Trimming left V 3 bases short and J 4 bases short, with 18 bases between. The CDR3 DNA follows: TGTGCCAGCAGTGATTGGGGGGTCGGCAAAGCCTATGGCTACACCTTC. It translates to CASSDWGVGKAYGYTF.

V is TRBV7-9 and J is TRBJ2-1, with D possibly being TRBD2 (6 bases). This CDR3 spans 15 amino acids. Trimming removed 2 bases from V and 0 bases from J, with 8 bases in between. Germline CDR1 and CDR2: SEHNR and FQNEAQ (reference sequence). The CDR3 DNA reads TGTGCCAGCAGCTTAATCGGGAGCTCCTACAATGAGCAGTTCTTC. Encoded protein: CASSLIGSSYNEQFF.

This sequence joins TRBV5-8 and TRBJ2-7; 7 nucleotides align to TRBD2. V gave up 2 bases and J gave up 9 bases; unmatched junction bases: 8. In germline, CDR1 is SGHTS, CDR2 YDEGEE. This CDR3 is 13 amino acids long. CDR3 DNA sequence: TGTGCCAGCAGCTTAAGCGGGGTCGTGAGGCAGTACTTC. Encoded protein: CASSLSGVVRQYF.